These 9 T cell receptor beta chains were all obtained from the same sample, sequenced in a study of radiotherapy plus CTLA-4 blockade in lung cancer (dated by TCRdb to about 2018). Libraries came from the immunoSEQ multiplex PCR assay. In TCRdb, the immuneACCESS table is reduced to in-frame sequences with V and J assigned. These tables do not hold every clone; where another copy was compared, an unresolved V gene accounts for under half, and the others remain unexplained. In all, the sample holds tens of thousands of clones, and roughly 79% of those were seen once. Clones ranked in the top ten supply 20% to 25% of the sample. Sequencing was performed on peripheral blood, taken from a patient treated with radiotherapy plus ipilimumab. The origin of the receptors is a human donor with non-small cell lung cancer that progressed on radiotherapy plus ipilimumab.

This CDR3 is CASSESTYYQPQHF. The CDR3 DNA reads TGCGCCAGCAGTGAGTCAACTTACTATCAGCCCCAGCATTTT. J is TRBJ1-5 and V is TRBV10-2, with D unclear. CDR3 length: 14 amino acids. CDR1 and CDR2 from the germline V gene are WSHSY and SAAADI. V was trimmed by 0 bases and J by 5 bases, leaving 8 bases between them.

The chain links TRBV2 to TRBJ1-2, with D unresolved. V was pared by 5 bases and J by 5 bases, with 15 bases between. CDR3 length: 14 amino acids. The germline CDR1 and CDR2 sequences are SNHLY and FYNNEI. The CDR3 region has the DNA TGTGCCAGCAGTTCCAGTGGGTGGCAGTATGGCTACACCTTC. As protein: CASSSSGWQYGYTF.

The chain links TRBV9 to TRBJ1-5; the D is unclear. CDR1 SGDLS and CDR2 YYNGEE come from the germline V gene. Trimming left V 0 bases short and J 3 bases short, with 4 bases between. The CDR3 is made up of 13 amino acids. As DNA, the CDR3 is TGTGCCAGCAGCGTAGGATCCAATCAGCCCCAGCATTTT. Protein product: CASSVGSNQPQHF. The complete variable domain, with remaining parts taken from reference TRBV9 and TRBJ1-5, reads DSGVTQTPKHLITATGQRVTLRCSPRSGDLSVYWYQQSLDQGLQFLIQYYNGEERAKGNILERFSAQQFPDLHSELNLSSLELGDSALYFCASSVGSNQPQHFGDGTRLSIL.

CDR3 DNA sequence: TGCGCCAGCAGTGGGGGGACAACGTTTTCCTACGAGCAGTACTTC. This encodes CASSGGTTFSYEQYF. The rearrangement links TRBV10-1 to TRBJ2-7; the D gene is possibly TRBD1 (6 bases). This CDR3 has 15 residues. Per the germline V gene, CDR1 is WNHNN and CDR2 is SYGVQD (reference sequence). V lost 4 bases and J 1 base, leaving 14 bases between the germline ends.

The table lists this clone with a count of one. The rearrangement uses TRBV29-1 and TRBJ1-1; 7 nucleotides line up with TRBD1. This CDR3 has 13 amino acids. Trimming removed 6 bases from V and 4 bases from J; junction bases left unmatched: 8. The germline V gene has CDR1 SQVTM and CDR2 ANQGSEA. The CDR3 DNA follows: TGCAGCGTAGACAGGGAGGGCGGCACTGAAGCTTTCTTT. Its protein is CSVDREGGTEAFF.

The CDR3 is CASSTGHSSYNSPLHF. The CDR3 DNA reads TGTGCCAGTAGTACAGGTCATAGCTCCTATAATTCACCCCTCCACTTT. V is TRBV19 and J is TRBJ1-6, with D unresolved. Germline lookup yields CDR1 LNHDA and CDR2 SQIVND (reference sequence). This CDR3 is built from 16 residues. Trimming left V 4 bases short and J 0 bases short, with 10 bases between.

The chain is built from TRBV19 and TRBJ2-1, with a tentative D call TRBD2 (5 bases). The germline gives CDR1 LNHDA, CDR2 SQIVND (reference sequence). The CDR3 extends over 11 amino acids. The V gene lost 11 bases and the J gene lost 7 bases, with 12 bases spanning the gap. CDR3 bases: TGTGCCTTTGGAGCGGTTAATGAGCAGTTCTTC. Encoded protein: CAFGAVNEQFF. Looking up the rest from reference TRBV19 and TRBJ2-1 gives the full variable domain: DGGITQSPKYLFRKEGQNVTLSCEQNLNHDAMYWYRQDPGQGLRLIYYSQIVNDFQKGDIAEGYSVSREKKESFPLTVTSAQKNPTAFYLCAFGAVNEQFFGPGTRLTVL.

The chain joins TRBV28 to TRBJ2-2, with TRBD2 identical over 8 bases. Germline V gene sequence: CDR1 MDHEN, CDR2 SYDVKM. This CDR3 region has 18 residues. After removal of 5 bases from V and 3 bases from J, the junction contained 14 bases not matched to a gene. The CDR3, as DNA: TGTGCCAGCAGTCTATTCGGGGGGGCGCAGGGCGACACCGGGGAGCTGTTTTTT. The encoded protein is CASSLFGGAQGDTGELFF.

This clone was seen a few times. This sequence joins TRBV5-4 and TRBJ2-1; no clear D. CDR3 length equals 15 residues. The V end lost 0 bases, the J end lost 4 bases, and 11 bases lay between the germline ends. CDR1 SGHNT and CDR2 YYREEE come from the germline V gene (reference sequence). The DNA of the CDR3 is TGTGCCAGCAGCTTGGTCGGGTCCGGATACAATGAGCAGTTCTTC. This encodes CASSLVGSGYNEQFF.